This T cell receptor (beta chain) was recorded in a study of breast tumors, draining lymph nodes, adjacent tissues. The CDR3 contains 15 residues. Germline lookup yields CDR1 SGHKS and CDR2 YYEKEE (reference sequence). J lost 3 bases, V lost 5 bases, and 10 bases had no gene match. The lymph nodes were axillary draining lymph nodes from breast cancer patients. TCRdb re-called the multiplex PCR reads with MiXCR, one entry per CDR3 protein. Of around 290,000 distinct CDR3 sequences in the sample, roughly 31% were seen once. This clonotype was recorded many times. Sample: axillary lymph node tissue. The rearrangement uses TRBV5-5 and TRBJ2-5; TRBD2 matches 7 bases. This receptor was obtained from a female donor with breast cancer. Some clones in this sample may be carry-over from other donors' samples. DNA for the CDR3: TGTGCCAGCAGTCGGGGACTAACCCAGGAAGAGACCCAGTACTTC. Its protein product is CASSRGLTQEETQYF.